Detailed here is one T cell receptor beta chain. The antigen remains undetermined. This specimen belongs to a study of cytomegalovirus exposure and HLA in healthy donors. Study conclusions and caveats: Cytomegalovirus-associated status was assigned to 164 TCR beta chains.

Trimming pared 0 bases from V and 5 bases from J, leaving 24 bases between. Germline-derived CDR1 and CDR2 are SGHRS and YFSETQ. The CDR3 consists of 19 residues. Both 60 Vbeta primers and 13 Jbeta primers went into the PCR. TCRdb's copy holds only in-frame clones and misses some; the assay was immunoSEQ multiplex PCR. This repertoire shows a few hundred thousand clones, 80% to 95% found once; its top ten account for about 1.7%. The sample taken for sequencing was PBMCs. The V gene is TRBV5-1, the J gene TRBJ2-1; tentative D call: TRBD1 (5 bases). The sequence was collected from a girl aged 2 to 9 in good health and CMV-seronegative. Here the CDR3 DNA reads TGCGCCAGCAGCTTGGTGGCCCCTCGGGTGGGGCCGACACACAATGAGCAGTTCTTC. Translation gives CASSLVAPRVGPTHNEQFF.